This T cell receptor beta chain was captured by sequencing in a study of molecular identifiers for immune sequencing clone quantification. This clonotype came up many times. Construction of naive CD8 libraries employed about 19,000 to 1,100,000 sorted cells together with 10%, 30% or 50% RNA. A CD8+CD4-CCR7+CD45RA+ phenotype served as the sorting definition for naive CD8 T cells. The CDR3 spans 13 residues. The germline CDR1 and CDR2 sequences are PRHDT and FYEKMQ (reference sequence). The V and J ends lost 6 bases and 3 bases respectively, with 9 bases between them. Using its own MiXCR run on the PCR reads, TCRdb lists one record per CDR3 protein. The table lists about 640,000 distinct CDR3 sequences, about 20% of them singletons, with roughly 0.83% in the top ten.

The TCR sequence derives from a human donor in good health. Some libraries in this study had Jurkat cell RNA spiked in. V and J are TRBV13 and TRBJ2-4, with a weak D call TRBD1 (5 bases). What was sequenced was naive CD8+ T cells from blood, with Jurkat cell RNA spiked in. Specified subset: FACS-sorted CD8+CD4-CCR7+CD45RA+ naive T cells. The CDR3 DNA reads as TGTGCCAGCAGACGACAGTACAAAAACATTCAGTACTTC. It yields the protein CASRRQYKNIQYF.